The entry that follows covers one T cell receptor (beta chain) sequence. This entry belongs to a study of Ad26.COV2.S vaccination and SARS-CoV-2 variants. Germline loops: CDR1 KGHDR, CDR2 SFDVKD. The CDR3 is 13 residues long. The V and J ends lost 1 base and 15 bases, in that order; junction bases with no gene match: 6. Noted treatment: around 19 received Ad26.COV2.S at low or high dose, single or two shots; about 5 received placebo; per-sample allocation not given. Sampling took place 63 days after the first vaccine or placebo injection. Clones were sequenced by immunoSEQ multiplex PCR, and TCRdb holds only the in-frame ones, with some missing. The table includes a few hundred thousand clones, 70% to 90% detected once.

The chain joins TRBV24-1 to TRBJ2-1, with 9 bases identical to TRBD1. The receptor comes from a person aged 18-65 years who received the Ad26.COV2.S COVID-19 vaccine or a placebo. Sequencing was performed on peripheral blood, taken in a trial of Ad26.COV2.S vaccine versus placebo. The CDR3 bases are TGTGCCACCAGTGATTTTTCGGGGACAGGGAGGTTCTTC. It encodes CATSDFSGTGRFF.